This is a list of T cell receptor beta chains from one sample in a study of glioma-infiltrating T cells. One entry per CDR3 protein results from TCRdb running MiXCR on the multiplex PCR reads. In the table there are around 130,000 distinct CDR3 sequences, around 25% of which are singletons. Material for sequencing was glioma tissue, nonneoplastic brain tissue, or PBMCs (not recorded which). These receptors originate from a human donor with low-grade glioma or glioblastoma, undergoing nonglioma brain surgery, or in good health (not recorded which). The CDR3 runs from the conserved cysteine through the conserved F or W. A D gene is named only where the DNA matches it firmly. A row's size may be missing; if present it is once, few, many or a size class.

TRBV2	-	-	TRBJ1-5	CASSEVSHNQPQHF	TGTGCCAGCAGTGAGGTCAGCCACAATCAGCCCCAGCATTTT
TRBV10-3	few	TRBD1	TRBJ1-1	CAISEGSGQGNTEAFF	TGTGCCATCAGTGAGGGGAGTGGACAGGGGAACACTGAAGCTTTCTTT
TRBV7-2	once	TRBD1	TRBJ2-1	CASSLGTGNNEQFF	TGTGCCAGCAGCTTAGGGACAGGGAATAATGAGCAGTTCTTC
TRBV5-1	few	-	TRBJ1-1	CASSLGAQGGNLDTEAFF	TGCGCCAGCAGCTTGGGGGCACAGGGTGGTAATCTGGACACTGAAGCTTTCTTT
TRBV14	-	-	TRBJ1-6	CASSAGNQYNSPLHF	TGTGCCAGCAGCGCAGGGAATCAGTATAATTCACCCCTCCACTTT
TRBV6-1	few	-	TRBJ1-3	CASSRRLDAGNTIYF	TGTGCCAGCAGTCGACGGCTTGATGCTGGAAACACCATATATTTT
TRBV29-1	-	-	TRBJ1-1	CSVQGPRLQEAFF	TGCAGCGTTCAGGGCCCTCGGCTACAGGAAGCTTTCTTT
TRBV2	-	-	TRBJ1-2	CASSEGSLVPPNYGYTF	TGTGCCAGCAGTGAAGGGTCTCTAGTCCCCCCCAACTATGGCTACACCTTC
TRBV6-1	few	-	TRBJ2-6	CASGRGLGANVLTF	TGTGCCAGCGGGCGGGGGCTCGGGGCCAACGTCCTGACTTTC
TRBV3-1	-	TRBD1	TRBJ1-2	CASSPRGTGDGYTF	TGTGCCAGCAGCCCCCGTGGGACAGGCGACGGCTACACCTTC
TRBV6-1	many	-	TRBJ2-5	CASSEGKETQYF	TGTGCCAGCAGTGAAGGGAAAGAGACCCAGTACTTC
TRBV10-3	few	-	TRBJ1-1	CAISEYTEAFF	TGTGCCATCAGTGAATACACTGAAGCTTTCTTT
TRBV7-9	-	-	TRBJ1-2	CASSFAGEEDGYTF	TGTGCCAGCAGCTTCGCAGGGGAGGAAGATGGCTACACCTTC
TRBV12-3/TRBV12-4	-	-	TRBJ2-1	CASSSRGLYNEQFF	TGTGCCAGCAGTTCCCGGGGCCTGTACAATGAGCAGTTCTTC
TRBV5-1	-	-	TRBJ2-3	CASSLGTNTDTQYF	TGCGCCAGCAGCTTGGGGACAAACACAGATACGCAGTATTTT
TRBV27	many	-	TRBJ1-2	CASSGTKGGYGYTF	TGTGCCAGCAGCGGAACTAAGGGGGGCTATGGCTACACCTTC
TRBV25-1	few	-	TRBJ1-5	CASSDGNQPQHF	TGTGCCAGCAGTGATGGAAATCAGCCCCAGCATTTT
TRBV28	-	-	TRBJ1-3	CASSPSTRAIWNTIYF	TGTGCCAGCAGTCCCAGCACCAGGGCTATCTGGAACACCATATATTTT
TRBV3-1	-	-	TRBJ1-3	CASGGRTGNTIYF	TGTGCCAGCGGGGGGAGGACTGGAAACACCATATATTTT
TRBV6-1	-	-	TRBJ1-3	CASGPQYSGNTIYF	TGTGCCAGCGGGCCGCAGTACTCTGGAAACACCATATATTTT
TRBV7-6	few	-	TRBJ1-3	CASSLGGSRAGNTIYF	TGTGCCAGCAGCTTGGGAGGGAGTAGGGCTGGAAACACCATATATTTT
TRBV20-1	few	-	TRBJ2-5	CSARAETAVKTQYF	TGCAGTGCTAGAGCCGAGACAGCTGTAAAGACCCAGTACTTC
TRBV2	few	-	TRBJ1-4	CASSPDPTGYEKLFF	TGTGCCAGCAGTCCCGATCCGACAGGATATGAAAAACTGTTTTTT
TRBV6-1	many	-	TRBJ1-5	CASSEGRNQPQHF	TGTGCCAGCAGTGAAGGACGCAATCAGCCCCAGCATTTT
TRBV7-6	-	-	TRBJ2-1	CASSLPYRSSYNEQFF	TGTGCCAGCAGCTTACCCTACAGGAGCTCCTACAATGAGCAGTTCTTC
TRBV25-1	many	TRBD1	TRBJ2-1	CASSPTGQGLNEQFF	TGTGCCAGCAGTCCTACGGGACAGGGTTTAAATGAGCAGTTCTTC
TRBV5-1	-	-	TRBJ1-1	CASSLVQGLGTEAFF	TGCGCCAGCAGCTTGGTCCAGGGGCTGGGTACTGAAGCTTTCTTT
TRBV6-1	-	TRBD1	TRBJ2-1	CASSGGVVREEQFF	TGTGCCAGCTCAGGGGGCGTCGTACGTGAAGAGCAGTTCTTC
TRBV20-1	few	-	TRBJ2-5	CSARASGQETQYF	TGCAGTGCTAGAGCGTCTGGCCAAGAGACCCAGTACTTC
TRBV7-8	many	-	TRBJ2-3	CASSLGHTDTQYF	TGTGCCAGCAGCCTAGGACACACAGATACGCAGTATTTT
TRBV20-1	-	-	TRBJ1-6	CSARVTDGAYNSPLHF	TGCAGTGCTAGGGTAACGGACGGGGCCTATAATTCACCCCTCCACTTT
TRBV27	many	-	TRBJ2-5	CASSLSPGTAQETQYF	TGTGCCAGCAGTTTATCCCCCGGGACTGCCCAAGAGACCCAGTACTTC
TRBV7-9	-	-	TRBJ2-3	CASSLELASDTQYF	TGTGCCAGCAGCTTAGAGCTAGCGTCAGATACGCAGTATTTT
TRBV20-1	few	-	TRBJ2-6	CSAGKGGSGANVLTF	TGCAGTGCTGGAAAGGGGGGCTCTGGGGCCAACGTCCTGACTTTC
TRBV7-9	-	TRBD1	TRBJ1-2	CASSPNYPGQIYGYTF	TGTGCCAGCAGCCCGAACTATCCGGGACAGATCTATGGCTACACCTTC
TRBV2	few	-	TRBJ1-4	CASRLQGQTNEKLFF	TGTGCCAGCAGACTTCAGGGACAAACTAATGAAAAACTGTTTTTT
TRBV7-3	many	TRBD1	TRBJ2-1	CASSLGQSYNEQFF	TGTGCCAGCAGCTTGGGACAGTCTTACAATGAGCAGTTCTTC
TRBV5-4	-	TRBD2	TRBJ2-1	CASSSGLAGGSYNEQFF	TGTGCCAGCAGCTCCGGACTAGCGGGGGGATCCTACAATGAGCAGTTCTTC
TRBV2	few	TRBD2	TRBJ2-3	CASSEGRGGADTQYF	TGTGCCAGCAGTGAAGGTCGGGGGGGGGCAGATACGCAGTATTTT
TRBV11-2	once	TRBD2	TRBJ2-5	CASSPQGLEETQYF	TGTGCCAGCAGTCCCCAGGGACTAGAGGAGACCCAGTACTTC
TRBV7-9	-	-	TRBJ2-1	CASSSHRGNEQFF	TGTGCCAGCAGCTCTCATCGGGGTAATGAGCAGTTCTTC